A selection of T cell receptor beta chains follows, all from one sample in a study of Ad26.COV2.S vaccination and SARS-CoV-2 variants. Produced via immunoSEQ multiplex PCR; TCRdb's table is partial and in-frame only. The sample holds about 420,000 clones, approximately 90% seen once. Sample: peripheral blood, taken in a trial of Ad26.COV2.S vaccine versus placebo. The receptors come from a person between 18 and 59 years old who received the Ad26.COV2.S COVID-19 vaccine or a placebo. The CDR3 runs from the conserved cysteine through the conserved F or W. Fields, in order: clone size, D gene, V gene, J gene, CDR3 protein, CDR3 DNA. The D gene is left open where the match is weak. Rows give clone size only sometimes, using once, few, many, or a class for an expanded clone.

abundance: -
d_gene: TRBD2
v_gene: TRBV7-3
j_gene: TRBJ2-1
CDR3aa: CASSPDPSSGKFF
CDR3nt: TGTGCCAGCAGCCCCGACCCCTCCAGCGGGAAGTTCTTC

abundance: -
d_gene: -
v_gene: TRBV5-1
j_gene: TRBJ2-4
CDR3aa: CASSAAGTLVNIQYF
CDR3nt: TGCGCCAGCAGCGCAGCCGGGACATTAGTAAACATTCAGTACTTC

abundance: -
d_gene: -
v_gene: TRBV7-2
j_gene: TRBJ2-7
CDR3aa: CASSLDSGAGSHYEQYF
CDR3nt: TGTGCCAGCAGCTTAGATTCGGGAGCAGGGTCCCACTACGAGCAGTACTTC

abundance: -
d_gene: TRBD1
v_gene: TRBV29-1
j_gene: TRBJ1-4
CDR3aa: CSVRGALGEKLFF
CDR3nt: TGCAGCGTCAGGGGGGCGCTGGGTGAAAAACTGTTTTTT

abundance: -
d_gene: -
v_gene: TRBV9
j_gene: TRBJ2-5
CDR3aa: CASSVGAGTQETQYF
CDR3nt: TGTGCCAGCAGCGTAGGGGCTGGAACTCAAGAGACCCAGTACTTC

abundance: -
d_gene: TRBD2
v_gene: TRBV4-3
j_gene: TRBJ2-1
CDR3aa: CASSQEPAGEYNEQFF
CDR3nt: TGCGCCAGCAGCCAAGAGCCGGCGGGGGAATACAATGAGCAGTTCTTC

abundance: -
d_gene: TRBD1
v_gene: TRBV24-1
j_gene: TRBJ2-3
CDR3aa: CATSLGGFTDTQYF
CDR3nt: TGTGCCACCTCCCTAGGGGGCTTCACAGATACGCAGTATTTT

abundance: -
d_gene: -
v_gene: TRBV7-6
j_gene: TRBJ2-7
CDR3aa: CASSLGGRPGYEQYF
CDR3nt: TGTGCCAGCAGCTTAGGTGGACGACCCGGCTACGAGCAGTACTTC

abundance: -
d_gene: -
v_gene: TRBV7-9
j_gene: TRBJ2-7
CDR3aa: CASSFSGAGSSYEQYF
CDR3nt: TGTGCCAGCAGCTTTTCAGGGGCAGGTTCCTCCTACGAGCAGTACTTC

abundance: -
d_gene: -
v_gene: TRBV3-1/TRBV3-2
j_gene: TRBJ1-6
CDR3aa: CASSQEPYGISPLHF
CDR3nt: TGTGCCAGCAGCCAAGAACCCTACGGAATTTCACCCCTCCACTTT

abundance: once
d_gene: -
v_gene: TRBV6-5
j_gene: TRBJ1-6
CDR3aa: CASALGTRDTLHF
CDR3nt: TGTGCCAGCGCATTGGGCACGCGGGACACCCTCCACTTT

abundance: -
d_gene: -
v_gene: TRBV4-1
j_gene: TRBJ1-5
CDR3aa: CASSQDLYLPQHF
CDR3nt: TGCGCCAGCAGCCAAGATCTGTATCTTCCCCAGCATTTT

abundance: many
d_gene: TRBD1
v_gene: TRBV19
j_gene: TRBJ1-1
CDR3aa: CASSYRGGNTEAFF
CDR3nt: TGTGCCAGTAGTTACAGGGGGGGGAACACTGAAGCTTTCTTT

abundance: -
d_gene: TRBD2
v_gene: TRBV7-7
j_gene: TRBJ2-2
CDR3aa: CASSASGGQWTGELFF
CDR3nt: TGTGCTAGCAGCGCGAGCGGGGGGCAATGGACCGGGGAGCTGTTTTTT

abundance: -
d_gene: TRBD1
v_gene: TRBV5-6
j_gene: TRBJ2-3
CDR3aa: CASSLAGGTQYF
CDR3nt: TGTGCCAGCAGCTTAGCAGGGGGTACGCAGTATTTT

abundance: -
d_gene: TRBD1
v_gene: TRBV19
j_gene: TRBJ2-2
CDR3aa: CASSAGQGDTGELFF
CDR3nt: TGTGCCAGTAGTGCAGGACAGGGGGACACCGGGGAGCTGTTTTTT

abundance: few
d_gene: TRBD1
v_gene: TRBV7-9
j_gene: TRBJ2-1
CDR3aa: CASSNRDSLYNEQFF
CDR3nt: TGTGCCAGCAGCAACCGGGACAGTTTATACAATGAGCAGTTCTTC

abundance: -
d_gene: -
v_gene: TRBV7-9
j_gene: TRBJ2-3
CDR3aa: CASSLALTDTQYF
CDR3nt: TGTGCCAGCAGCTTAGCGCTTACAGATACGCAGTATTTT

abundance: -
d_gene: TRBD2
v_gene: TRBV7-2
j_gene: TRBJ2-5
CDR3aa: CASSIGLAGGQETQYF
CDR3nt: TGTGCCAGCAGCATCGGACTAGCGGGGGGGCAAGAGACCCAGTACTTC

abundance: once
d_gene: -
v_gene: TRBV5-1
j_gene: TRBJ2-3
CDR3aa: CASSLRGNLDADTQYF
CDR3nt: TGCGCCAGCAGCTTAAGGGGGAACCTGGACGCAGATACGCAGTATTTT

abundance: -
d_gene: -
v_gene: TRBV28
j_gene: TRBJ2-7
CDR3aa: CASSSPSRRDEQYF
CDR3nt: TGTGCCAGCAGTTCCCCCTCCAGGCGTGACGAGCAGTACTTC

abundance: -
d_gene: -
v_gene: TRBV6-5
j_gene: TRBJ2-5
CDR3aa: CASSYPAGGETQYF
CDR3nt: TGTGCCAGCAGTTACCCGGCAGGGGGGGAGACCCAGTACTTC

abundance: -
d_gene: -
v_gene: TRBV5-6
j_gene: TRBJ1-6
CDR3aa: CASSLVEGRYSYNSPLHF
CDR3nt: TGTGCCAGCAGCTTGGTAGAGGGCCGGTACTCCTATAATTCACCCCTCCACTTT

abundance: -
d_gene: -
v_gene: TRBV11-3
j_gene: TRBJ2-2
CDR3aa: CASSLRADTGELFF
CDR3nt: TGTGCCAGCAGCTTGAGGGCAGACACCGGGGAGCTGTTTTTT

abundance: -
d_gene: -
v_gene: TRBV11-2
j_gene: TRBJ1-1
CDR3aa: CASSRIDSRNTEAFF
CDR3nt: TGTGCCAGCAGCCGGATTGACAGTCGGAACACTGAAGCTTTCTTT

abundance: -
d_gene: -
v_gene: TRBV9
j_gene: TRBJ1-1
CDR3aa: CASSARDAVLLTVNTEAFF
CDR3nt: TGTGCCAGCAGCGCCCGGGACGCCGTCCTCCTAACCGTGAACACTGAAGCTTTCTTT

abundance: -
d_gene: -
v_gene: TRBV18
j_gene: TRBJ2-3
CDR3aa: CASSLDPRDTQYF
CDR3nt: TGTGCCAGCTCACTGGACCCGAGGGATACGCAGTATTTT

abundance: -
d_gene: -
v_gene: TRBV28
j_gene: TRBJ2-7
CDR3aa: CASSLESYEQYF
CDR3nt: TGTGCCAGCAGTTTGGAGTCCTACGAGCAGTACTTC

abundance: -
d_gene: -
v_gene: TRBV4-3
j_gene: TRBJ1-6
CDR3aa: CASSLDGRAYNSPLHF
CDR3nt: TGCGCCAGCAGCCTGGACGGGAGGGCCTATAATTCACCCCTCCACTTT

abundance: -
d_gene: TRBD1
v_gene: TRBV6-5
j_gene: TRBJ1-2
CDR3aa: CANSGTANYGYTF
CDR3nt: TGTGCCAACTCCGGGACAGCTAACTATGGCTACACCTTC

abundance: -
d_gene: -
v_gene: TRBV30
j_gene: TRBJ1-3
CDR3aa: CAWSTGYRSGNTIYF
CDR3nt: TGTGCCTGGAGTACGGGGTACCGCTCTGGAAACACCATATATTTT

abundance: -
d_gene: TRBD2
v_gene: TRBV4-1
j_gene: TRBJ2-7
CDR3aa: CASSPGLAAYEQYF
CDR3nt: TGCGCCAGCAGCCCAGGACTAGCGGCCTACGAGCAGTACTTC

abundance: -
d_gene: TRBD1
v_gene: TRBV10-3
j_gene: TRBJ2-7
CDR3aa: CAISGPGQGAVKSYEQYF
CDR3nt: TGTGCCATCAGTGGTCCCGGACAGGGGGCGGTAAAATCCTACGAGCAGTACTTC

abundance: -
d_gene: -
v_gene: TRBV30
j_gene: TRBJ1-5
CDR3aa: CAWSVPRISNQPQHF
CDR3nt: TGTGCCTGGAGTGTACCACGGATTAGCAATCAGCCCCAGCATTTT

abundance: -
d_gene: TRBD2
v_gene: TRBV9
j_gene: TRBJ2-2
CDR3aa: CASSVSSGGNTGELFF
CDR3nt: TGTGCCAGCAGCGTATCAAGCGGGGGGAACACCGGGGAGCTGTTTTTT

abundance: -
d_gene: -
v_gene: TRBV4-1
j_gene: TRBJ1-2
CDR3aa: CASSQVFREEAGYTF
CDR3nt: TGCGCCAGCAGCCAAGTTTTCCGGGAAGAGGCTGGCTACACCTTC

abundance: -
d_gene: -
v_gene: TRBV28
j_gene: TRBJ1-5
CDR3aa: CASSSQYQPQHF
CDR3nt: TGTGCCAGCAGTTCCCAGTATCAGCCCCAGCATTTT

abundance: -
d_gene: -
v_gene: TRBV7-2
j_gene: TRBJ1-2
CDR3aa: CASSPDFVGPGDGYTF
CDR3nt: TGTGCCAGCAGCCCAGACTTTGTAGGGCCCGGGGATGGCTACACCTTC

abundance: -
d_gene: -
v_gene: TRBV18
j_gene: TRBJ1-3
CDR3aa: CASSSNDSGNTIYF
CDR3nt: TGTGCCAGCTCGTCAAATGACTCTGGAAACACCATATATTTT

abundance: -
d_gene: -
v_gene: TRBV20-1
j_gene: TRBJ2-2
CDR3aa: CSALYGELFF
CDR3nt: TGCAGTGCTCTCTACGGGGAGCTGTTTTTT

abundance: -
d_gene: -
v_gene: TRBV7-9
j_gene: TRBJ2-3
CDR3aa: CASTNRRVYF
CDR3nt: TGTGCCAGCACCAATAGAAGGGTGTATTTT

abundance: once
d_gene: -
v_gene: TRBV11-3
j_gene: TRBJ2-1
CDR3aa: CASSPAARGEQFF
CDR3nt: TGTGCCAGCAGCCCAGCCGCCCGGGGTGAGCAGTTCTTC

abundance: -
d_gene: TRBD1
v_gene: TRBV6-5
j_gene: TRBJ1-5
CDR3aa: CASGDIRGQPQHF
CDR3nt: TGTGCCAGCGGAGATATCAGGGGGCAGCCCCAGCATTTT

abundance: -
d_gene: -
v_gene: TRBV29-1
j_gene: TRBJ2-2
CDR3aa: CSVETEGLPNGELFF
CDR3nt: TGCAGCGTTGAAACCGAGGGACTCCCTAACGGGGAGCTGTTTTTT

abundance: -
d_gene: -
v_gene: TRBV6-6
j_gene: TRBJ1-2
CDR3aa: CASSYIPSSSNYGYTF
CDR3nt: TGTGCCAGCAGTTATATTCCCTCCTCGTCTAACTATGGCTACACCTTC

abundance: -
d_gene: -
v_gene: TRBV5-3
j_gene: TRBJ1-4
CDR3aa: CARSACQGSGSEKLFF
CDR3nt: TGTGCCAGAAGCGCATGCCAGGGCTCTGGGAGTGAAAAACTGTTTTTT

abundance: -
d_gene: -
v_gene: TRBV7-9
j_gene: TRBJ2-1
CDR3aa: CASSLANWGAAYNEQFF
CDR3nt: TGTGCCAGCAGCTTAGCGAACTGGGGGGCCGCCTACAATGAGCAGTTCTTC

abundance: -
d_gene: -
v_gene: TRBV5-1
j_gene: TRBJ1-5
CDR3aa: CASSLAGNSNQPQHF
CDR3nt: TGCGCCAGCAGCTTAGCAGGGAATAGCAATCAGCCCCAGCATTTT

abundance: -
d_gene: TRBD2
v_gene: TRBV3-1/TRBV3-2
j_gene: TRBJ2-1
CDR3aa: CASSSRLAGGINEQFF
CDR3nt: TGTGCCAGCAGCTCCCGACTAGCGGGGGGAATAAATGAGCAGTTCTTC

abundance: -
d_gene: TRBD2
v_gene: TRBV7-2
j_gene: TRBJ2-7
CDR3aa: CASSSIGGSSYEQYF
CDR3nt: TGTGCCAGCAGCTCTATCGGGGGGAGCTCCTACGAGCAGTACTTC

abundance: -
d_gene: -
v_gene: TRBV6-6
j_gene: TRBJ2-2
CDR3aa: CASSPRRTNTGELFF
CDR3nt: TGTGCCAGCAGTCCTCGGAGGACGAACACCGGGGAGCTGTTTTTT

abundance: -
d_gene: -
v_gene: TRBV10-3
j_gene: TRBJ2-1
CDR3aa: CAIREDNEQFF
CDR3nt: TGTGCCATCAGGGAGGACAATGAGCAGTTCTTC